Presented here are 12 T cell receptor beta chains from one specimen sequenced in a study of T cell responses to AZD1222 COVID-19 vaccine. Sequencing was performed with immunoSEQ multiplex PCR; in TCRdb, only in-frame clones are kept and a portion is missing. The sample comprises approximately 150,000 clones, about 90% of which are singletons, and 3.8% rests with the top ten. The input for sequencing was peripheral blood, taken 28 days after the second AZD1222 dose. The receptors stem from an adult who received the AZD1222 COVID-19 vaccine.

The chain uses TRBV12-5 and TRBJ2-7, with D tentatively TRBD1 (6 bases). V was trimmed by 5 bases and J by 5 bases, leaving 10 bases between them. Germline CDR1 LGHNT, CDR2 FRNRAP. The CDR3 has 12 amino acids. CDR3 amino acids: CASGPGQNEQYF. The DNA of the CDR3 is TGTGCTAGTGGTCCCGGACAGAACGAGCAGTACTTC.

The V gene is TRBV7-9, the J gene TRBJ1-1, with D tentatively TRBD1 (6 bases). V was cut by 3 bases and J by 3 bases, with 20 bases left in between. The CDR3 sequence is 17 residues long. Germline lookup yields CDR1 SEHNR and CDR2 FQNEAQ (reference sequence). CDR3 sequence reads: CASSFPRDTELDTEAFF. The CDR3 region has the DNA TGTGCCAGCAGCTTTCCCCGGGACACTGAATTGGACACTGAAGCTTTCTTT.

The chain recombines TRBV19 with TRBJ2-1; 11 bases are shared with TRBD2. The CDR3 sequence is 19 residues long. Trimming took 3 bases from V and 10 from J; bases not matched to a gene: 20. The germline V gene encodes CDR1 LNHDA and CDR2 SQIVND (reference sequence). CDR3 nucleotides: TGTGCCAGTAGTATCCTCAAATCGGGGACTAGCGGCCTAGGGGGGGAGCAGTTCTTC. Encoded protein: CASSILKSGTSGLGGEQFF.

The V and J genes are TRBV2 and TRBJ1-2, with unresolved D. Trimming stripped 5 bases from V and 4 bases from J, with 14 bases between. The CDR3 has 14 residues. CDR1 is SNHLY, CDR2 FYNNEI, per germline. The CDR3 region is CASSREAGTYGYTF. CDR3 DNA sequence: TGTGCCAGCAGTCGAGAGGCGGGAACCTATGGCTACACCTTC.

V is TRBV3-1 (or the pseudogene TRBV3-2) and J is TRBJ2-7, with a possible D match to TRBD1 (5 bases). The V gene's germline CDR1 is LGHDT and CDR2 YNNKEL (reference sequence). The CDR3 extends over 14 amino acids. The V end was cut by 4 bases, the J end by 3 bases, with 13 bases between. Here the CDR3 reads CASSRGDSRYEQYF. Written as DNA, the CDR3 is TGTGCCAGCAGCCGGGGCGACTCGCGCTACGAGCAGTACTTC.

V usage is TRBV21-1 and J usage is TRBJ1-2. TRBV21-1 is listed as a pseudogene. The CDR3 covers 17 residues. As DNA, the CDR3 is TGTGCCAGCAGCCCCCTCCGGCGCAGGAGCTCTAACTATGGCTACACCTTC. Residues: CASSPLRRRSSNYGYTF.

This chain connects TRBV5-1 to TRBJ2-7; 16 bases map to TRBD2. This CDR3 has 18 amino acids. Germline CDR1 reads SGHRS; CDR2 reads YFSETQ. Trimming removed 4 bases from V and 1 base from J; junction bases left unmatched: 8. The CDR3 DNA is TGCGCCAGCAGCCCGGGACTAGCGGGAGGGCCTACGTCCTACGAGCAGTACTTC. Translation gives CASSPGLAGGPTSYEQYF.

V usage is TRBV5-4 and J usage is TRBJ1-4; weak D call: TRBD1 (5 bases). V gave up 3 bases and J gave up 0 bases, with 12 bases separating them. The germline gives CDR1 SGHNT, CDR2 YYREEE (reference sequence). CDR3 length equals 16 residues. The CDR3 spells CASSSPKGSTNEKLFF. Written as DNA, the CDR3 is TGTGCCAGCAGCTCCCCTAAGGGGTCAACTAATGAAAAACTGTTTTTT.

This sequence joins TRBV7-7 and TRBJ2-3; the match to TRBD2 covers 7 bases. The CDR3 loop spans 15 amino acids. Germline CDR1 SSHAT, CDR2 FNYEAQ (reference sequence). V lost 10 bases, J lost 3 bases, and 13 bases stayed unmatched. The CDR3 spells CANTPRVGGTDTQYF. CDR3 in DNA: TGTGCCAATACACCCCGGGTCGGGGGGACAGATACGCAGTATTTT. Full variable domain (remainder filled in from reference TRBV7-7 and TRBJ2-3): GAGVSQSPRYKVTKRGQDVTLRCDPISSHATLYWYQQALGQGPEFLTYFNYEAQPDKSGLPSDRFSAERPEGSISTLTIQRTEQRDSAMYRCANTPRVGGTDTQYFGPGTRLTVL.

The chain couples TRBV24-1 to TRBJ1-6; the D is unclear. V was pared by 0 bases and J by 6 bases, with 14 bases between. This CDR3 region has 17 residues. Germline V gene sequence: CDR1 KGHDR, CDR2 SFDVKD. The CDR3 sequence is CATSDLPAPYVNSPLHF. Here the CDR3 DNA reads TGTGCCACCAGTGATTTGCCGGCTCCCTACGTTAATTCACCCCTCCACTTT.

V and J are TRBV5-4 and TRBJ1-2, with D possibly matching TRBD1 (6 bases). Trimming shortened V by 0 bases and J by 6 bases, and 9 bases separated the two germline ends. The CDR3 runs to 13 residues. CDR1 and CDR2 from the germline V gene are SGHNT and YYREEE (reference sequence). CDR3 sequence (DNA): TGTGCCAGCAGCTTGGTACAGGGCGATGGCTACACCTTC. Translated, it gives CASSLVQGDGYTF.

This sequence joins TRBV7-6 and TRBJ2-1; the match to TRBD2 covers 8 bases. Trimming cost V 0 bases and J 10 bases; bases outside gene matches: 14. Germline assignment: CDR1 SGHVS and CDR2 FNYEAQ. This CDR3 is 17 amino acids long. The DNA of the CDR3 is TGTGCCAGCAGCTTAGCGTCCGGGGGGGCCGCTACCGAGGAGCAGTTCTTC. The encoded protein is CASSLASGGAATEEQFF.